This is a list of T cell receptor beta chains from one sample in a study of OX40 agonist ivuxolimab in advanced cancers. Libraries were prepared by immunoSEQ multiplex PCR; TCRdb keeps only in-frame clonotypes and omits some of them. This table has tens of thousands of clones, about nine tenths appearing once. This specimen was CD4+ or CD8+ T cells sorted from blood, taken in a trial of the OX40 agonist ivuxolimab. The origin of the receptors is an adult with an advanced solid tumor such as melanoma, head and neck, liver or kidney cancer. Both conserved end residues are part of each CDR3. D genes are given only for firm matches. Only some rows state a clone size, as once, few, many or a class for expanded clones.

J gene | D gene | V gene | clone size | CDR3 protein | CDR3 DNA
TRBJ2-3 | NA | TRBV2 | NA | CASSAAVGQYF | TGTGCCAGCAGTGCCGCCGTGGGGCAGTATTTT
TRBJ1-1 | NA | TRBV5-1 | few | CASSLGAEAFF | TGCGCCAGCAGCTTGGGGGCTGAAGCTTTCTTT
TRBJ1-2 | TRBD1 | TRBV29-1 | NA | CSVTGGTPNYGYTF | TGCAGCGTGACAGGGGGGACACCTAACTATGGCTACACCTTC
TRBJ1-2 | NA | TRBV10-3 | NA | CAIRPEGVAYGYTF | TGTGCCATCAGGCCTGAGGGGGTCGCCTATGGCTACACCTTC
TRBJ2-7 | NA | TRBV2 | NA | CASSKDISYEQYF | TGTGCCAGCTCAAAGGACATCTCCTACGAGCAGTACTTC
TRBJ2-1 | TRBD2 | TRBV18 | NA | CASSPGASGSSSYNEQFF | TGTGCCAGCTCCCCCGGGGCTAGCGGGAGTAGTTCCTACAATGAGCAGTTCTTC
TRBJ1-4 | NA | TRBV2 | NA | CASSVETPFQVTLATNEKLFF | TGTGCCAGCAGTGTTGAAACCCCTTTTCAGGTGACTCTTGCAACTAATGAAAAACTGTTTTTT
TRBJ1-1 | NA | TRBV28 | once | CASSLWQGKGGTEAFF | TGTGCCAGCAGTTTATGGCAGGGGAAAGGAGGCACTGAAGCTTTCTTT
TRBJ1-1 | NA | TRBV6-6 | NA | CASSPRSGGNTEAFF | TGTGCCAGCAGCCCCCGCTCAGGCGGGAACACTGAAGCTTTCTTT
TRBJ1-5 | TRBD1 | TRBV6-6 | NA | CASSPQGVGQPQHF | TGTGCCAGCAGTCCTCAGGGGGTTGGTCAGCCCCAGCATTTT
TRBJ1-3 | NA | TRBV4-3 | NA | CASSHSRGERGTIYF | TGCGCCAGCAGCCACTCACGGGGGGAGCGGGGCACCATATATTTT
TRBJ2-1 | NA | TRBV18 | NA | CASSPTESNEQFF | TGTGCCAGCTCACCAACTGAATCCAATGAGCAGTTCTTC
TRBJ2-1 | TRBD2 | TRBV11-2 | NA | CASSRGRGSYNEQFF | TGTGCCAGCAGCCGCGGGAGAGGCTCCTACAATGAGCAGTTCTTC
TRBJ1-1 | NA | TRBV27 | NA | CASSLSTPDRTEAFF | TGTGCCAGCAGTTTATCTACTCCCGATAGGACTGAAGCTTTCTTT
TRBJ2-1 | NA | TRBV6-6 | once | CASSYNGRGHYNEQFF | TGTGCCAGCAGTTACAATGGGCGGGGCCACTACAATGAGCAGTTCTTC
TRBJ2-7 | NA | TRBV7-2 | NA | CASSLAGQFFSYEQYF | TGTGCCAGCAGCTTAGCGGGGCAGTTCTTTTCCTACGAGCAGTACTTC
TRBJ1-5 | TRBD1 | TRBV19 | NA | CASNPGQAIGGNQPQHF | TGTGCCAGTAATCCGGGACAGGCGATCGGGGGCAATCAGCCCCAGCATTTT
TRBJ2-3 | NA | TRBV5-8 | NA | CASSPSRTSTSTDTQYF | TGTGCCAGCAGCCCCTCCCGGACATCTACTAGCACAGATACGCAGTATTTT
TRBJ2-6 | NA | TRBV28 | NA | CASISGGDPSGANVLTF | TGTGCCAGCATCTCAGGCGGGGATCCCTCTGGGGCCAACGTCCTGACTTTC
TRBJ2-7 | NA | TRBV21-1 | NA | CASSDPGLAGGHEHYEQYF | TGTGCCAGCAGCGACCCGGGGCTAGCGGGAGGCCATGAACACTACGAGCAGTACTTC
TRBJ2-5 | TRBD1 | TRBV5-1 | NA | CASRYTGTGVGETQYF | TGCGCCAGCAGGTATACCGGGACAGGGGTTGGAGAGACCCAGTACTTC
TRBJ2-1 | TRBD1 | TRBV5-1 | NA | CASSLGGQGSEQFF | TGCGCCAGCAGCTTGGGGGGACAGGGGAGTGAGCAGTTCTTC
TRBJ2-6 | NA | TRBV27 | NA | CASSPWGTSGANVLTF | TGTGCCAGCAGCCCCTGGGGGACCTCTGGGGCCAACGTCCTGACTTTC
TRBJ2-3 | NA | TRBV6-5 | NA | CASSRTHYSTDTQYF | TGTGCCAGCAGCCGGACACATTATAGCACAGATACGCAGTATTTT
TRBJ2-1 | TRBD1 | TRBV7-9 | NA | CASSLGLGQGLYNEQFF | TGTGCCAGCAGCTTAGGGCTGGGACAGGGGCTCTACAATGAGCAGTTCTTC
TRBJ2-7 | NA | TRBV6-5 | once | CASAGASYEQYF | TGTGCCAGTGCAGGGGCTTCCTACGAGCAGTACTTC
TRBJ2-1 | NA | TRBV15 | NA | CATSRALAGATEQFF | TGTGCCACCAGCAGAGCTTTGGCCGGAGCCACTGAGCAGTTCTTC
TRBJ2-7 | NA | TRBV19 | NA | CASNRGAESYEQYF | TGTGCCAGTAATCGGGGGGCAGAGTCCTACGAGCAGTACTTC